This paragraph covers one T cell receptor beta chain sequence. Its antigen is unidentified. Treatment given: roughly ten-day PBMC culture with coronavirus spike peptide pools or control peptides (ViraFEST assay). This specimen comes from a study of vaccination and CD4 T cells after COVID-19. Study-level background: Samples after vaccination came a median approximately 70 days past dose two, ranging 14 to 241. Overlapping spike peptides of SARS-CoV-2, HCoV-NL63, HCoV-OC43 and HCoV-229E were used, and cells were stimulated with them.

Germline loops: CDR1 ENHRY, CDR2 SYGVKD. The ends were cut back, 10 bases at V and 5 bases at J, with 17 bases in the middle. The CDR3 loop spans 13 amino acids. Sequence data for DNA of cultured CD4+ T cells were generated by the Oncomine TCR Beta short-read assay. Via MiXCR, TCRdb re-called the PCR reads, giving one row per CDR3 protein. This table holds about 15,000 distinct CDR3 sequences, around 50% found once. This TCR came from a human donor who had recovered from COVID-19. The sample consisted of CD4+ T cells from blood, cultured in vitro. V gene TRBV10-3 combines with J gene TRBJ1-1; unclear D gene. The CDR3: CATRSVGETEAFF. CDR3 DNA sequence: TGTGCCACGAGAAGCGTAGGTGAAACTGAAGCTTTCTTT.